The 17 T cell receptor beta chains below come from one sample, sequenced in a study of blood T cell repertoires in COVID-19. Here immunoSEQ multiplex PCR was the method, and the copy in TCRdb shows in-frame clones only, minus some. The sample has 210,000 or so clones, 83% seen once; the top ten hold about 1.3%. The sequenced material came from peripheral blood. These receptor sequences come from a woman younger than 45 with COVID-19, enrolled during active disease.

The gene calls are TRBV5-1 and TRBJ2-2; D is perhaps TRBD2 (5 bases). CDR1 and CDR2 (germline): SGHRS, YFSETQ. The CDR3 runs to 14 residues. The V and J ends lost 4 bases and 0 bases respectively, with 7 bases between them. DNA of the CDR3: TGCGCCAGCAGCCTAGCAGCGAACACCGGGGAGCTGTTTTTT. It translates to CASSLAANTGELFF.

The V and J genes are TRBV6-5 and TRBJ2-1; 7 bases line up with TRBD1. The CDR3 consists of 14 residues. Germline V CDR1 and CDR2: MNHEY, SVGAGI. Germline trimming cut 2 bases from V and 5 bases from J; bases unmatched to any gene: 3. The CDR3 nucleotides read TGTGCCAGCAGTTACCCGGGACAGAACAATGAGCAGTTCTTC. Protein product: CASSYPGQNNEQFF.

The chain combines TRBV20-1 with TRBJ1-4, with D possibly TRBD1 on 6 matching bases. V lost 7 bases and J lost 7, with 10 bases in between. The CDR3 covers 11 residues. CDR1 DFQATT and CDR2 SNEGSKA come from the germline V gene (reference sequence). CDR3 sequence reads: CSGGGFEKLFF. DNA of the CDR3: TGCAGTGGAGGGGGTTTTGAAAAACTGTTTTTT.

The chain couples TRBV21-1 to TRBJ2-7; TRBD1, the table's D call, was not compared with the DNA. TRBV21-1 is assigned pseudogene status. The CDR3 consists of 16 residues. This CDR3 reads CASSKNRAPEHYEQYF. Written as DNA, the CDR3 is TGTGCCAGCAGCAAAAACAGGGCTCCGGAGCACTACGAGCAGTACTTC.

The genes are TRBV7-3 and TRBJ2-1; weak D call: TRBD1 (6 bases). V was pared by 4 bases and J by 0 bases, with 10 bases between. Per the germline V gene, CDR1 is SGHTA and CDR2 is FQGTGA. CDR3 length: 15 residues. The CDR3 region is CASSYTGSSYNEQFF. Here the CDR3 DNA reads TGTGCCAGCAGCTATACAGGGAGCTCCTACAATGAGCAGTTCTTC.

The chain uses TRBV30 and TRBJ1-4; the match to TRBD1 covers 7 bases. Looked up from germline, CDR1 is GTSNPN and CDR2 is SVGIG (reference sequence). J gave up 2 bases and V 0 bases, and 3 bases lay outside the gene matches. There are 15 residues in the CDR3. The CDR3 is CAWSVQGQTNEKLFF. The CDR3 region has the DNA TGTGCCTGGAGTGTACAGGGACAGACTAATGAAAAACTGTTTTTT.

In DNA form, the CDR3 reads TGTGCCAGTAGTACGTTCCGGGATGGCTACACCTTC. As protein: CASSTFRDGYTF. The chain couples TRBV19 to TRBJ1-2; D remains ambiguous. CDR1 is LNHDA and CDR2 is SQIVND in the germline V gene (reference sequence). Deletions cut 4 bases from V and 6 bases from J, with 9 bases between. The CDR3 loop spans 12 amino acids.

This clone was observed a handful of times. The V and J genes are TRBV12-5 and TRBJ1-5; 8 positions match TRBD1. CDR3 length equals 13 residues. CDR1 and CDR2 (germline): LGHNT, FRNRAP. The V gene end was trimmed by 6 bases and the J gene end by 3 bases; junction bases not matched to a gene: 1. As DNA, the CDR3 is TGTGCTAGTGGCCAGGGGGCCAATCAGCCCCAGCATTTT. Amino acid sequence: CASGQGANQPQHF.

The chain couples TRBV21-1 to TRBJ1-6. TRBV21-1 is given as a pseudogene. The CDR3 length is 15 residues. Here the CDR3 DNA reads TGTGCCAGCAGCAAAGCGCAACCCCTATGGTCACCCCTCCACTTT. Amino acid sequence: CASSKAQPLWSPLHF.

The rearrangement joins TRBV5-1 to TRBJ1-1, with D perhaps matching TRBD1 (5 bases). The CDR3 is 15 amino acids. Trimming pared 0 bases from V and 13 bases from J, leaving 22 bases between. The germline gives CDR1 SGHRS, CDR2 YFSETQ. The CDR3: CASSLEGRKQDPFFF. DNA for the CDR3: TGCGCCAGCAGCTTGGAGGGTCGGAAACAGGACCCCTTTTTCTTT.

This chain connects TRBV6-5 to TRBJ1-5; the match to TRBD1 covers 7 bases. The CDR3 length is 13 residues. Per germline, CDR1 MNHEY and CDR2 SVGAGI. V gave up 11 bases and J gave up 2 bases; unmatched junction bases: 6. CDR3 sequence: CAGRQGGNQPQHF. CDR3 DNA sequence: TGTGCCGGAAGACAGGGTGGCAATCAGCCCCAGCATTTT.

J is TRBJ2-2 and V is TRBV5-8; D remains unclear. Germline CDR1 and CDR2: SGHTS and YDEGEE. This CDR3 is built from 17 residues. V shed 3 bases and J shed 4 bases, with 19 bases lying between them. CDR3 in amino acids: CASSSDIGGRLTGELFF. The CDR3 DNA follows: TGTGCCAGCAGCTCAGACATTGGTGGCAGGCTCACCGGGGAGCTGTTTTTT.

The chain uses TRBV24-1 and TRBJ1-1; D perhaps matches TRBD1 (6 bases). Germline-derived CDR1 and CDR2 are KGHDR and SFDVKD. This CDR3 comprises 14 residues. Trimming cost V 7 bases and J 2 bases, with 13 bases left between them. The chain's CDR3 is CATSPSRGNTEAFF. The DNA of the CDR3 is TGTGCCACCAGCCCCTCCAGGGGTAACACTGAAGCTTTCTTT.

The V call is TRBV11-1, the J call TRBJ2-7; 7 nucleotides line up with TRBD2. The V segment lost 3 bases and the J segment 4 bases; nucleotides outside the gene matches: 6. Germline CDR1 reads SGHAT; CDR2 reads FQDESV (reference sequence). The length of the CDR3 is 14 residues. CDR3 DNA sequence: TGTGCCAGCAGCTTGGGAGGGATCCGGTACGAGCAGTACTTC. It encodes CASSLGGIRYEQYF. Looking up the rest from reference TRBV11-1 and TRBJ2-7 gives the full variable domain: EAEVAQSPRYKITEKSQAVAFWCDPISGHATLYWYRQILGQGPELLVQFQDESVVDDSQLPKDRFSAERLKGVDSTLKIQPAELGDSAMYLCASSLGGIRYEQYFGPGTRLTVT.

The chain uses TRBV6-2 or TRBV6-3 and TRBJ2-1; D remains unclear. The V and J ends lost 5 bases and 5 bases respectively, with 13 bases between them. From germline, CDR1 is MNHEY and CDR2 SVGEGT. This CDR3 has 14 amino acids. The CDR3 sequence is CASSRSNSNNEQFF. The CDR3 nucleotides read TGTGCCAGCAGTCGGTCTAATTCAAACAATGAGCAGTTCTTC.

The CDR3, as DNA: TGCGCCAGCAGCTTGGCCGAGTGGCCGGGGGAGCAGTACTTC. Its protein product is CASSLAEWPGEQYF. The rearrangement links TRBV5-1 to TRBJ2-7; D possibly corresponds to TRBD2 (5 bases). This CDR3 region has 14 residues. CDR1 and CDR2 from the germline V gene are SGHRS and YFSETQ. V lost 0 bases and J lost 7, with 14 bases in between.

This chain links TRBV27 with TRBJ2-7, with 7 positions matching TRBD1. Trimming took 5 bases from V and 4 from J; bases not matched to a gene: 8. The CDR3 is made up of 14 amino acids. The germline CDR1 and CDR2 sequences are MNHEY and SMNVEV (reference sequence). DNA of the CDR3: TGTGCCAGCAGTCCCTTGACAGGGTCTTACGAGCAGTACTTC. It yields the protein CASSPLTGSYEQYF.